A single sample is the source of the 28 T cell receptor beta chains below, sequenced in a study of response to subunit inactivated influenza vaccine. TCRdb reanalysed the RT-PCR reads using MiXCR and keeps one entry per CDR3 protein. Here the sample spans about 540,000 distinct CDR3 sequences, around a quarter being singletons. These same records also appear under a second study, on T cells expressing NK-cell markers. That paper states: In generating TCR beta cDNA, 5'RACE template switching with UMIs was used.

This sample comprised CD4+ T cells sorted from PBMCs, obtained roughly 12 days after vaccination. The origin of the receptors is a man in his forties or fifties who received an inactivated influenza vaccine.

The chain couples TRBV5-1 to TRBJ2-1; D gene uncertain. This CDR3 has 14 amino acids. Germline CDR1 SGHRS, CDR2 YFSETQ. V was pared by 6 bases and J by 0 bases, with 10 bases between. CDR3 amino acids: CASIGVPSYNEQFF. The CDR3 region has the DNA TGCGCCAGCATTGGGGTTCCCTCCTACAATGAGCAGTTCTTC.

This clonotype was detected a few times. This chain's CDR3 is CASSPRGLAGETQYF. DNA of the CDR3: TGTGCCAGCAGTCCCAGGGGGCTAGCGGGGGAGACCCAGTACTTC. V usage is TRBV12-3 or TRBV12-4 and J usage is TRBJ2-5, with D possibly being TRBD2 (9 bases). The CDR3 is made up of 15 amino acids. Trimming removed 5 bases at V and 5 bases at J, with 18 bases between.

This clonotype was counted between two and nine times. The chain joins TRBV20-1 to TRBJ1-2; D might be TRBD1 (6 bases). V was trimmed by 6 bases and J by 7 bases, leaving 18 bases between them. Germline CDR1 is DFQATT and CDR2 is SNEGSKA (reference sequence). The CDR3 consists of 13 residues. The CDR3 DNA reads as TGCAGTGCAACCGGGACATGGCCTACTGGCTACACCTTC. Protein sequence: CSATGTWPTGYTF.

This chain uses TRBV27 with TRBJ2-1, with D perhaps being TRBD1 or TRBD2 (5 bases each). The CDR3 runs to 15 residues. Trimming cost V 4 bases and J 7 bases, with 17 bases left between them. The V gene's germline CDR1 is MNHEY and CDR2 SMNVEV (reference sequence). The CDR3 protein is CASSSLGTHKNEQFF. The CDR3 nucleotides are TGTGCCAGCAGTTCCCTCGGGACGCATAAGAATGAGCAGTTCTTC.

This clonotype was detected ten times or more. The V call is TRBV5-1, the J call TRBJ1-2; D uncertain. Trimming took 0 bases from V and 1 from J, leaving 1 base between them. In germline, CDR1 is SGHRS, CDR2 YFSETQ. This CDR3 comprises 12 residues. The CDR3 nucleotides read TGCGCCAGCAGCTTGGATAACTATGGCTACACCTTC. Translated, it gives CASSLDNYGYTF.

Only a few counts were recorded for this clonotype. The V gene is TRBV20-1, the J gene TRBJ1-2; the D is unclear. The CDR3 contains 13 residues. From germline, CDR1 is DFQATT and CDR2 SNEGSKA (reference sequence). V was cut by 1 base and J by 5 bases, with 11 bases left in between. The CDR3 DNA is TGCAGTGCTAGAGTCGGTGGGCATTATGGCTACACCTTC. Its protein product is CSARVGGHYGYTF.

The chain recombines TRBV20-1 with TRBJ2-7; the D is unclear. CDR1 is DFQATT, CDR2 SNEGSKA, per germline (reference sequence). The germline V and J ends were trimmed by 1 base and 4 bases, with 11 bases remaining between them. CDR3 length: 13 amino acids. In DNA, the CDR3 is TGCAGTGCTAGAGTACAAAATGGGTACGAGCAGTACTTC. Protein sequence: CSARVQNGYEQYF.

The chain combines TRBV30 with TRBJ2-7; D is ambiguous. The CDR3 sequence is 12 residues long. Germline loops: CDR1 GTSNPN, CDR2 SVGIG (reference sequence). Trimming stripped 3 bases from V and 3 bases from J, with 9 bases between. The DNA of the CDR3 is TGTGCCTGGAGCGTACAGTACTACGAGCAGTACTTC. This gives the protein CAWSVQYYEQYF.

The V call is TRBV10-3, the J call TRBJ2-3; 8 nucleotides match TRBD1. Germline CDR1 is ENHRY and CDR2 is SYGVKD. The CDR3 has 17 amino acids. The J segment lost 8 bases and the V segment lost 0 bases, leaving 13 bases of the junction unmatched. DNA of the CDR3: TGTGCCATCAGTGAGTCGTGGAGGACAGGGACCACGGGTACGCAGTATTTT. Its protein product is CAISESWRTGTTGTQYF.

This clonotype was recorded a few times. V and J are TRBV12-3 or TRBV12-4 and TRBJ2-2; D unresolved. With 6 bases removed from V and 2 bases from J, the gap between germline ends came to 7 bases. The CDR3 is 13 residues long. CDR3 sequence: CASSHFNTGELFF. The CDR3 DNA reads TGTGCCAGCAGCCACTTTAACACCGGGGAGCTGTTTTTT.

The chain carries TRBV20-1 and TRBJ2-7; TRBD1 matches 11 bases. Unmatched junction bases numbered 11, after V lost 4 bases and J lost 3 bases. Germline assignment: CDR1 DFQATT and CDR2 SNEGSKA (reference sequence). The CDR3 loop spans 16 amino acids. The CDR3 region has the DNA TGCAGTGCTACCGGGACAGGGGGGCACTTTAACTACGAGCAGTACTTC. Translating gives CSATGTGGHFNYEQYF.

This clonotype was counted a few times. This chain joins TRBV20-1 and TRBJ2-1; no clear D gene. The V gene's germline CDR1 is DFQATT and CDR2 SNEGSKA (reference sequence). The CDR3 consists of 15 residues. Deletions cut 1 base from V and 0 bases from J, with 10 bases between. The CDR3 region has the DNA TGCAGTGCTAGAGGGCCGCCGAGCTCCTACAATGAGCAGTTCTTC. Its protein is CSARGPPSSYNEQFF.

This clonotype has more than one count but fewer than ten. The rearrangement uses TRBV7-9 and TRBJ2-2, with D uncertain. The germline CDR1 and CDR2 sequences are SEHNR and FQNEAQ (reference sequence). Between the trimmed V and J ends, which lost 0 bases and 2 bases, there was a span of 13 bases. This CDR3 is 17 amino acids long. CDR3 sequence: CASSLALGSSNTGELFF. The CDR3 DNA follows: TGTGCCAGCAGCTTAGCGCTGGGGTCCTCAAACACCGGGGAGCTGTTTTTT.

V usage is TRBV29-1 and J usage is TRBJ1-1; TRBD1 matches at 7 bases. Germline V lookup: CDR1 SQVTM, CDR2 ANQGSEA. The ends lost 7 bases at V and 5 bases at J; junction bases unmatched: 10. The CDR3 has 13 residues. The CDR3 DNA sequence: TGCAGCGGTGGCAGGGGGACTAGTACTGAAGCTTTCTTT. Its translation: CSGGRGTSTEAFF.

The chain is built from TRBV29-1 and TRBJ2-3; 13 nucleotides line up with TRBD2. CDR1 is SQVTM, CDR2 ANQGSEA, per germline. CDR3 length: 18 amino acids. Trimming at V came to 5 bases and at J to 0 bases, leaving 11 bases not matched to a gene. This CDR3 is CSVQGLAGDPPSTDTQYF. The CDR3 bases are TGCAGCGTTCAAGGACTAGCGGGGGATCCGCCTAGCACAGATACGCAGTATTTT.

J is TRBJ2-5 and V is TRBV20-1; D remains ambiguous. CDR3 length equals 14 residues. Looked up from germline, CDR1 is DFQATT and CDR2 is SNEGSKA (reference sequence). Trimming stripped 1 base from V and 2 bases from J, with 11 bases between. The CDR3 loop reads CSARADLLQETQYF. For the CDR3, the DNA is TGCAGTGCTAGAGCGGACCTTCTTCAAGAGACCCAGTACTTC.

This sequence joins TRBV7-3 and TRBJ2-7, with D possibly being TRBD1 (6 bases). V was pared by 4 bases and J by 6 bases, with 16 bases between. CDR1 and CDR2 from the germline V gene are SGHTA and FQGTGA. This CDR3 is built from 14 residues. The CDR3 loop reads CASSSHPTGTEQYF. The CDR3 nucleotides read TGTGCCAGCAGCTCCCACCCCACAGGGACCGAGCAGTACTTC. The full variable domain, rest sourced from reference TRBV7-3 and TRBJ2-7, is GAGVSQTPSNKVTEKGKYVELRCDPISGHTALYWYRQSLGQGPEFLIYFQGTGAADDSGLPNDRFFAVRPEGSVSTLKIQRTERGDSAVYLCASSSHPTGTEQYFGPGTRLTVT.

The chain carries TRBV6-2 or TRBV6-3 and TRBJ2-5; D perhaps matches TRBD2 (5 bases). Between the trimmed V and J ends, which lost 11 bases and 0 bases, there was a span of 10 bases. The CDR3 sequence is 12 residues long. The V gene's germline CDR1 is MNHEY and CDR2 SVGEGT. The chain's CDR3 is CAARRDQETQYF. For the CDR3, the DNA is TGTGCCGCTCGGCGGGACCAAGAGACCCAGTACTTC.

This clonotype was found a few times. Germline is not matched at one junction end, which may reflect a read error. The rearrangement joins TRBV7-2 to TRBJ1-1; D is ambiguous. The CDR3 extends over 11 amino acids. Looked up from germline, CDR1 is SGHTA and CDR2 is FQGNSA. This chain's CDR3 is CASSLALKGYF. CDR3 bases: TGTGCCAGCAGCTTAGCGCTGAAGGGTTACTTT.

The chain combines TRBV6-1 with TRBJ2-3, with TRBD2 as a possible D gene (7 bases). This CDR3 region has 15 residues. The ends were cut back, 6 bases at V and 2 bases at J, with 15 bases in the middle. Germline lookup yields CDR1 MNHNS and CDR2 SASEGT. In DNA, the CDR3 is TGTGCCAGCAGACTGAGGGGGGGGCCCACAGATACGCAGTATTTT. Translated: CASRLRGGPTDTQYF.

Many counts were recorded for this clonotype. This sequence joins TRBV20-1 and TRBJ2-3; tentatively, D is TRBD1 (7 bases). Germline CDR1 DFQATT, CDR2 SNEGSKA (reference sequence). V dropped 6 bases and J dropped 8 bases, with 18 bases sitting between them. CDR3 length: 13 amino acids. The CDR3 sequence is CSATPPQGGTQYF. CDR3 bases: TGCAGTGCGACACCTCCCCAGGGGGGTACGCAGTATTTT.

This clonotype was counted between two and nine times. J is TRBJ2-1 and V is TRBV7-9, with TRBD1 matching over 9 bases. Germline V gives CDR1 SEHNR, CDR2 FQNEAQ (reference sequence). V shed 3 bases, J shed 7 bases, and the junction held 10 bases outside the gene matches. The CDR3 runs to 16 residues. The chain's CDR3 is CASSLIPGQGGNEQFF. The CDR3 DNA sequence: TGTGCCAGCAGCTTGATACCGGGACAGGGAGGGAATGAGCAGTTCTTC.

V is TRBV12-3 or TRBV12-4 and J is TRBJ2-2; no definite D call. Trimming cost V 6 bases and J 1 base, with 9 bases left between them. The CDR3 sequence is 14 residues long. CDR3 bases: TGTGCCAGCAGAGGGTGGGGGAACACCGGGGAGCTGTTTTTT. Amino acids: CASRGWGNTGELFF.

This clonotype was seen only a few times. The rearrangement uses TRBV12-3 or TRBV12-4 and TRBJ1-4, with a weak D call TRBD1 (6 bases). This CDR3 has 13 residues. The germline V and J ends were trimmed by 2 bases and 7 bases, with 8 bases remaining between them. CDR3 nucleotide sequence: TGTGCCAGCAGTTTAAGGGACACTGAAAAACTGTTTTTT. Amino acid sequence: CASSLRDTEKLFF.

This clonotype was observed a handful of times. This rearrangement joins TRBV7-3 to TRBJ1-1; D may be TRBD1 (5 bases). This CDR3 region has 15 residues. V was cut by 2 bases and J by 4 bases, with 14 bases left in between. Germline values: CDR1 SGHTA, CDR2 FQGTGA. The CDR3 region is CASSLGGTWSTEAFF. CDR3 in DNA: TGTGCCAGCAGCTTAGGTGGGACCTGGAGCACTGAAGCTTTCTTT. The full variable domain, with the rest looked up from reference TRBV7-3 and TRBJ1-1, is GAGVSQTPSNKVTEKGKYVELRCDPISGHTALYWYRQSLGQGPEFLIYFQGTGAADDSGLPNDRFFAVRPEGSVSTLKIQRTERGDSAVYLCASSLGGTWSTEAFFGQGTRLTVV.

This clonotype turned up a few times. V usage is TRBV5-1 and J usage is TRBJ2-1; the D gene is possibly TRBD2 (6 bases). The V gene lost 0 bases and the J gene lost 14 bases, with 12 bases spanning the gap. The CDR3 spans 12 residues. The germline CDR1 and CDR2 sequences are SGHRS and YFSETQ. The CDR3, as DNA: TGCGCCAGCAGCTTGGCCGGGACTGAAAAGTTCTTC. This sequence encodes CASSLAGTEKFF.

There are a few counts of this clonotype. The chain recombines TRBV9 with TRBJ2-2; 9 positions agree with TRBD1. CDR3 size: 16 residues. J gave up 2 bases and V 4 bases, and 6 bases lay outside the gene matches. Germline CDR1 reads SGDLS; CDR2 reads YYNGEE. The CDR3 protein is CASSLGQGLNTGELFF. The CDR3 DNA is TGTGCCAGCAGCCTCGGACAGGGGCTTAACACCGGGGAGCTGTTTTTT.

This chain connects TRBV14 to TRBJ2-1; TRBD2 aligns across 11 bases. The CDR3 runs 17 residues. J gave up 2 bases and V 4 bases, and 7 bases lay outside the gene matches. CDR1 and CDR2 from the germline V gene are SGHDN and FVKESK. CDR3 protein: CASSPIGTSGTYNEQFF. CDR3 in DNA: TGTGCCAGCAGCCCAATTGGGACTAGCGGAACCTACAATGAGCAGTTCTTC.